This is a list of T cell receptor beta chains from one sample in a study of cytomegalovirus exposure and HLA in healthy donors. Some clones are missing from TCRdb's copy, which holds only in-frame ones; the method was immunoSEQ multiplex PCR. The listing contains tens of thousands of clones. Sequencing used PBMCs. The origin of the receptors is a man aged 45 to 65 in good health and CMV-seropositive. CDR3s include the opening cysteine and the closing phenylalanine or tryptophan. A D gene is named only where the DNA matches it firmly.

d_gene	j_gene	v_gene	CDR3aa	CDR3nt
TRBD1	TRBJ1-2	TRBV30	CAWSPTQGWAGGYTF	TGTGCCTGGAGTCCCACACAGGGGTGGGCGGGCGGCTACACCTTC
-	TRBJ2-3	TRBV4-3	CASSQEEADTQYF	TGCGCCAGCAGCCAGGAAGAGGCAGATACGCAGTATTTT
-	TRBJ1-2	TRBV5-1	CASSQTTLGGRPLIADRHGGTF	TGCGCCAGCAGCCAAACTACCCTGGGGGGACGGCCGCTGATAGCTGATAGGCACGGCGGCACCTTC
TRBD2	TRBJ2-3	TRBV18	CASSPRTSGSADTQYF	TGTGCCAGCTCACCACGGACTAGCGGGAGCGCAGATACGCAGTATTTT
TRBD1	TRBJ1-2	TRBV6-5	CASSYSTGERGYTF	TGTGCCAGCAGTTACTCGACAGGGGAGCGCGGCTACACCTTC
TRBD1	TRBJ2-5	TRBV5-6	CASSLNPRGRETQYF	TGTGCCAGCAGCCTCAACCCCAGGGGGCGAGAGACCCAGTACTTC
TRBD2	TRBJ2-2	TRBV7-2	CASSSPGLAGNTGELFF	TGTGCCAGCAGCTCCCCCGGACTAGCGGGAAACACCGGGGAGCTGTTTTTT
TRBD1	TRBJ2-7	TRBV10-3	CAISEQGTGGREQYF	TGTGCCATCAGTGAGCAGGGGACAGGGGGACGCGAGCAGTACTTC
TRBD1	TRBJ1-4	TRBV18	CASSPPTGGGEKLFF	TGTGCCAGCTCACCACCTACAGGGGGTGGGGAAAAACTGTTTTTT
TRBD2	TRBJ2-5	TRBV4-2	CASSPGLAGIETQYF	TGTGCCAGCAGCCCGGGACTAGCGGGAATAGAGACCCAGTACTTC
TRBD1	TRBJ1-2	TRBV7-8	CASSLRQGQTYGYTF	TGTGCCAGCAGCCTTAGACAGGGTCAAACCTATGGCTACACCTTC
-	TRBJ2-5	TRBV7-9	CASSDARGTQYF	TGTGCCAGCAGCGACGCCCGGGGGACCCAGTACTTC
-	TRBJ1-1	TRBV6-5	CASGRGGEVEAFF	TGTGCCAGCGGACGTGGGGGGGAAGTTGAAGCTTTCTTT
-	TRBJ2-3	TRBV29-1	CSVVGGTSDTQYF	TGCAGCGTTGTCGGAGGAACCTCAGATACGCAGTATTTT
TRBD2	TRBJ2-7	TRBV4-3	CASSQDVGSGTSYEQYF	TGCGCCAGCAGCCAAGATGTGGGTAGCGGGACTTCCTACGAGCAGTACTTC
TRBD2	TRBJ2-3	TRBV7-9	CASSLGTSGRDTQYF	TGTGCCAGCAGCTTGGGGACTAGCGGGAGAGATACGCAGTATTTT
-	TRBJ2-1	TRBV6-5	CASSYSWDSLGNEQFF	TGTGCCAGCAGTTACTCCTGGGACTCTCTTGGTAATGAGCAGTTCTTC
-	TRBJ1-2	TRBV5-1	CASSINSNYGYTF	TGCGCCAGCAGCATTAATTCTAACTATGGCTACACCTTC
TRBD2	TRBJ2-1	TRBV4-3	CASSQTSLLYNEQFF	TGCGCCAGCAGCCAGACTAGCTTGTTGTACAATGAGCAGTTCTTC
-	TRBJ2-3	TRBV6-6	CASSRTTDTQYF	TGTGCCAGCAGCCGGACTACAGATACGCAGTATTTT